The 12 T cell receptor beta chains below all came from one sample that was sequenced in a study of blood T cell repertoires in COVID-19. Only in-frame clones appear in the TCRdb table, and some are missing; sequencing was by immunoSEQ multiplex PCR. The table lists about 150,000 clones, about 80% of them singletons. The sequenced material came from peripheral blood. The receptor set was obtained from a man aged 70 or older with acute or convalescent COVID-19.

In its sample, this clone was seen a few times. The chain uses TRBV7-8 and TRBJ2-3; D gene uncertain. Germline CDR1 and CDR2: SGHVS and FQNEAQ. V lost 3 bases and J 0 bases, leaving 13 bases between the germline ends. The CDR3 runs to 16 residues. The CDR3 coding sequence is TGTGCCAGCAGCTTTGACGTGTGGGCTAGCACAGATACGCAGTATTTT. As protein: CASSFDVWASTDTQYF.

J is TRBJ2-1 and V is TRBV2; TRBD2 aligns across 7 bases. This CDR3 is 15 amino acids long. V lost 7 bases to trimming and J lost 5 bases; unmatched junction nucleotides: 11. CDR1 and CDR2 from the germline V gene are SNHLY and FYNNEI. Here the CDR3 reads CASTRRASGNNEQFF. For the CDR3, the DNA is TGTGCCAGCACCCGTCGGGCTAGCGGAAACAATGAGCAGTTCTTC. Full variable domain (remainder filled in from reference TRBV2 and TRBJ2-1): EPEVTQTPSHQVTQMGQEVILRCVPISNHLYFYWYRQILGQKVEFLVSFYNNEISEKSEIFDDQFSVERPDGSNFTLKIRSTKLEDSAMYFCASTRRASGNNEQFFGPGTRLTVL.

The rearrangement joins TRBV11-2 to TRBJ1-6; TRBD1 aligns across 9 bases. With V trimmed by 1 base and J by 7 bases, 14 bases remained unmatched. Germline assignment: CDR1 SGHAT and CDR2 FQNNGV. The CDR3 length is 19 residues. The CDR3 nucleotides are TGTGCCAGCAGCTTAGTTCAAGTTCGGGGGACAGGGCTCAATTCACCCCTCCACTTT. Amino acids: CASSLVQVRGTGLNSPLHF.

This sequence joins TRBV6-6 and TRBJ2-1; 12 bases agree with TRBD2. V lost 5 bases to trimming and J lost 6 bases; unmatched junction nucleotides: 5. Germline V gives CDR1 MNHNY, CDR2 SVGAGI (reference sequence). This CDR3 has 15 residues. Here the CDR3 reads CASSRPGLAGNEQFF. The CDR3 nucleotides are TGTGCCAGCAGTCGACCGGGACTAGCGGGCAATGAGCAGTTCTTC.

This clone was observed many times. The rearrangement uses TRBV29-1 and TRBJ1-4; tentatively, D is TRBD1 (6 bases). This CDR3 contains 14 residues. Germline lookup yields CDR1 SQVTM and CDR2 ANQGSEA. Trimming removed 5 bases from V and 7 bases from J, with 17 bases in between. CDR3 protein: CSVFDQRGGEKLFF. CDR3 DNA: TGCAGCGTTTTTGACCAGAGGGGGGGTGAAAAACTGTTTTTT.

This sequence joins TRBV7-3 and TRBJ2-2; a possible D gene is TRBD1 (6 bases). CDR3 length equals 16 residues. CDR1 and CDR2 (germline): SGHTA, FQGTGA. Trimming left V 4 bases short and J 1 base short, with 13 bases between. The CDR3 sequence is CASSSVPDRNTGELFF. The CDR3 region has the DNA TGTGCCAGCAGCTCGGTCCCGGACAGGAACACCGGGGAGCTGTTTTTT.

Remarks on this clone: Other DNA sequences in this sample translate to the same CDR3. The chain couples TRBV7-2 to TRBJ1-1; D not resolved. The V end was cut by 1 base, the J end by 1 base, with 7 bases between. Looked up from germline, CDR1 is SGHTA and CDR2 is FQGNSA. This CDR3 contains 14 residues. Written as DNA, the CDR3 is TGTGCCAGCAGCTTAGGCGGCGGGAACACTGAAGCTTTCTTT. It encodes CASSLGGGNTEAFF.

The chain couples TRBV5-4 to TRBJ2-3, with 8 positions matching TRBD2. This CDR3 has 17 residues. Looked up from germline, CDR1 is SGHNT and CDR2 is YYREEE (reference sequence). Trimming took 0 bases from V and 1 from J; bases not matched to a gene: 7. The CDR3 DNA follows: TGTGCCAGCAGCTTGGCGGGACTAGTCCCCGGCACAGATACGCAGTATTTT. Its translation: CASSLAGLVPGTDTQYF.

This clone came up many times. The chain has TRBV5-3 and TRBJ1-1, with D hard to call. TRBV5-3 is marked as an open reading frame, function uncertain. V shed 1 base and J shed 5 bases, with 6 bases lying between them. This CDR3 has 12 amino acids. The CDR3 region has the DNA TGTGCCAGAAGCTTGTCGAGGACTGAAGCTTTCTTT. It translates to CARSLSRTEAFF.

This clone was found many times. Other DNA sequences within the sample encode an identical CDR3. The J gene is TRBJ2-2, the V gene TRBV4-2; no reliable D call. CDR3 length: 14 amino acids. V was cut by 0 bases and J by 5 bases, with 7 bases left in between. The germline V gene has CDR1 LGHNA and CDR2 YNFKEQ. The CDR3 DNA follows: TGTGCCAGCAGCCAAGATCAACAGACCGGGGAGCTGTTTTTT. Its protein is CASSQDQQTGELFF.

The J gene is TRBJ2-5, the V gene TRBV28; TRBD1 might be the D (6 bases). V was pared by 8 bases and J by 3 bases, with 22 bases between. The CDR3 is 16 amino acids. Germline V CDR1 and CDR2: MDHEN, SYDVKM. For the CDR3, the DNA is TGTGCCAGCCCCCCCCCACACCACCAGGGGAAAGAGACCCAGTACTTC. This encodes CASPPPHHQGKETQYF. Combining the CDR3 with reference TRBV28 and TRBJ2-5 gives the whole variable domain DVKVTQSSRYLVKRTGEKVFLECVQDMDHENMFWYRQDPGLGLRLIYFSYDVKMKEKGDIPEGYSVSREKKERFSLILESASTNQTSMYLCASPPPHHQGKETQYFGPGTRLLVL.

The chain carries TRBV13 and TRBJ2-1; TRBD2 matches 8 bases. The germline V gene has CDR1 PRHDT and CDR2 FYEKMQ (reference sequence). The CDR3 extends over 15 amino acids. J lost 2 bases, V lost 5 bases, and 5 bases had no gene match. The CDR3 nucleotides are TGTGCCAGCAGCCCGGGGGGACTAGCCTACAATGAGCAGTTCTTC. Translated: CASSPGGLAYNEQFF.